The 11 T cell receptor beta chains in this list originate from one sample, sequenced in a study of T cells in Graves' hyperthyroidism and ophthalmopathy. The CDR3 regions of TCR beta were amplified from RNA transcripts. The primer set for the first-round RT-PCR of the TCR CDR3 was HTBI. One entry per CDR3 protein results from TCRdb running MiXCR on the multiplex PCR reads. The table shows roughly 30,000 distinct CDR3 sequences, with roughly 46% occurring only once. The material sequenced was blood. All receptors come from a woman younger than 45 with Graves' hyperthyroidism.

This clonotype has a count of ten or more. The V gene is TRBV5-1, the J gene TRBJ2-7; TRBD1 is a possible D gene (6 bases). Germline CDR1 reads SGHRS; CDR2 reads YFSETQ. This CDR3 comprises 13 residues. V was clipped by 7 bases and J by 1 base, with 12 bases between them. The DNA for the CDR3 is TGCGCCAGCGCCCGACAGGCTTCCTACGAGCAGTACTTC. It encodes CASARQASYEQYF.

The chain recombines TRBV2 with TRBJ2-5; 9 bases match TRBD2. The CDR3 is 15 amino acids. CDR1 and CDR2 from the germline V gene are SNHLY and FYNNEI. The trim removed 2 bases at V and 4 bases at J, leaving 5 bases unmatched. CDR3 loop: CASSERRGGGETQYF. The CDR3 DNA reads TGTGCCAGCAGTGAACGGCGGGGGGGAGGAGAGACCCAGTACTTC.

This clonotype is labeled as medium-sized. The chain links TRBV10-3 to TRBJ2-6; 7 nucleotides line up with TRBD1. V gave up 5 bases and J gave up 4 bases; unmatched junction bases: 5. This CDR3 has 15 residues. The V gene's germline CDR1 is ENHRY and CDR2 SYGVKD. CDR3 loop: CAISQQGTGANVLTF. Here the CDR3 DNA reads TGTGCCATCAGTCAACAGGGGACAGGGGCCAACGTCCTGACTTTC.

By share, this clonotype ranks as medium-sized. The V gene is TRBV15, the J gene TRBJ1-5; TRBD1 aligns across 8 bases. Trimming at V came to 4 bases and at J to 6 bases, leaving 8 bases not matched to a gene. Germline V CDR1 and CDR2: LNHNV, YYDKDF (reference sequence). The CDR3 extends over 15 amino acids. CDR3 DNA sequence: TGTGCCACCAGCACCAGGCTGACAGGGGTTCAGCCCCAGCATTTT. Encoded protein: CATSTRLTGVQPQHF.

This clonotype was found many times. The CDR3 is CASSFRFDTQYF. DNA of the CDR3: TGTGCCAGCAGCTTCCGGTTCGATACGCAGTATTTT. The V and J genes are TRBV3-1 and TRBJ2-3; no firm D call. This CDR3 spans 12 amino acids. The V gene's germline CDR1 is LGHDT and CDR2 YNNKEL (reference sequence). V dropped 5 bases and J dropped 6 bases, with 9 bases sitting between them.

This clonotype was found many times. The chain uses TRBV12-3 or TRBV12-4 and TRBJ1-2; the D gene is possibly TRBD1 (5 bases). The CDR3 totals 16 residues. Trimming cost V 3 bases and J 1 base, with 15 bases left between them. The CDR3 sequence is CASSFTGGRGNYGYTF. CDR3 DNA sequence: TGTGCCAGCAGTTTCACAGGCGGTCGTGGTAACTATGGCTACACCTTC.

This clonotype was detected ten times or more. The V gene is TRBV7-3, the J gene TRBJ2-3, with D possibly matching TRBD2 (5 bases). This CDR3 is built from 15 residues. With 6 bases removed from V and 6 bases from J, the gap between germline ends came to 19 bases. Germline assignment: CDR1 SGHTA and CDR2 FQGTGA. The CDR3 DNA sequence: TGTGCCAGCAGTGACGGACTCGTCCACGACGATACGCAGTATTTT. Amino acids: CASSDGLVHDDTQYF.

This clonotype is judged medium-sized (0.01 to 0.1%). The chain combines TRBV29-1 with TRBJ2-5, with D perhaps matching TRBD2 (5 bases). Germline lookup yields CDR1 SQVTM and CDR2 ANQGSEA. The CDR3 is made up of 12 amino acids. Trimming cost V 3 bases and J 2 bases, with 7 bases left between them. The CDR3 DNA is TGCAGCGTTGAGATAGCGCAAGAGACCCAGTACTTC. Translated: CSVEIAQETQYF.

Ten or more counts support this clonotype. This chain links TRBV28 with TRBJ2-3, with TRBD1 as a possible D gene (6 bases). Per germline, CDR1 MDHEN and CDR2 SYDVKM. This CDR3 has 16 residues. V shed 4 bases and J shed 4 bases, with 18 bases lying between them. CDR3 DNA sequence: TGTGCCAGCAGTTCGCCCGCAACAGGGTGGGCAGATACGCAGTATTTT. This translates into CASSSPATGWADTQYF.

With regard to this clonotype: One end of the junction is discordant with germline, which a read error may explain. The CDR3 nucleotides read TGCGCCAGCAACATCGGCGAAGACGAGCAGTACTTC. Residues: CASNIGEDEQYF. J is TRBJ2-7 and V is TRBV6-1; D call uncertain. This CDR3 region has 12 residues. Germline V CDR1 and CDR2: MNHNS, SASEGT.

A word on this clonotype: A much larger clone lies one base from this, so it may be a read error. The chain joins TRBV7-4 to TRBJ2-1; 10 nucleotides agree with TRBD2. Germline V lookup: CDR1 SGHVT, CDR2 SQSDAQ. V was clipped by 5 bases and J by 6 bases; unmatched bases: 10. The length of the CDR3 is 16 residues. This CDR3 reads CASSPRLAGAGNEQFF. CDR3 bases: TGTGCCAGCAGCCCCCGTCTAGCGGGAGCAGGCAATGAGCAGTTCTTC.